This entry concerns a single T cell receptor beta chain. The antigen is not known. The data stem from a study of T cells in localized non-small cell lung cancer. Study results and caveats: A higher density of T cells in blood coincided with extended overall survival. Uninvolved adjacent lung showed higher T cell clonality than tumor. Paired adjacent lung recovered a median approximately 57 of the top 100 tumor clones. Heterogeneity remains possible because sequencing was limited to only one tumor region.

The germline gives CDR1 MDHEN, CDR2 SYDVKM. The CDR3 has 16 residues. Trimming cost V 4 bases and J 6 bases; bases outside gene matches: 12. Measured with immunoSEQ multiplex PCR; TCRdb has only the in-frame clones, and not every one. Among 15,000 to 20,000 clones, almost 90% were seen once, and the ten largest hold less than 1.5%. The sequence derives from a woman aged 40-69 years with stage III lung adenocarcinoma. The source material was peripheral blood mononuclear cells, sampled before any cancer treatment. The chain uses TRBV28 and TRBJ2-5; 9 bases agree with TRBD1. CDR3 bases: TGTGCCAGCAGTTCAACCCGGGACAGGGTCCGGCAGACCCAGTACTTC. This gives the protein CASSSTRDRVRQTQYF.